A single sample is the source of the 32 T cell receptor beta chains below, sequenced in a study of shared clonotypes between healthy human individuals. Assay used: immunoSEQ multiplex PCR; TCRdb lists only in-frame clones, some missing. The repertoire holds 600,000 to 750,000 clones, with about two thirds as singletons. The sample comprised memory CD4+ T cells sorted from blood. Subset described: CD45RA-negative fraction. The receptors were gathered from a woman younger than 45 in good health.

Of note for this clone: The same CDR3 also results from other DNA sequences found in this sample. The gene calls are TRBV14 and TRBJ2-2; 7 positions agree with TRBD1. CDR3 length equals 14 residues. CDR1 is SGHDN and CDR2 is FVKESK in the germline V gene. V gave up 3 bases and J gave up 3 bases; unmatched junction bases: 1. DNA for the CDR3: TGTGCCAGCAGCCAGGGACAGTACACCGGGGAGCTGTTTTTT. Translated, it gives CASSQGQYTGELFF.

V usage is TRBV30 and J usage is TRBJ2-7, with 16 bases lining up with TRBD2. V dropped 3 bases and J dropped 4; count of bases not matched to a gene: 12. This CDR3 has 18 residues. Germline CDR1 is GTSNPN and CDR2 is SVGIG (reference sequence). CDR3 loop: CAWRRGTSGRAGSYEQYF. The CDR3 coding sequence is TGTGCCTGGAGGCGCGGGACTAGCGGGAGGGCCGGGAGTTACGAGCAGTACTTC. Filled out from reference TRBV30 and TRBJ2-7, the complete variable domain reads SQTIHQWPATLVQPVGSPLSLECTVEGTSNPNLYWYRQAAGRGLQLLFYSVGIGQISSEVPQNLSASRPQDRQFILSSKKLLLSDSGFYLCAWRRGTSGRAGSYEQYFGPGTRLTVT.

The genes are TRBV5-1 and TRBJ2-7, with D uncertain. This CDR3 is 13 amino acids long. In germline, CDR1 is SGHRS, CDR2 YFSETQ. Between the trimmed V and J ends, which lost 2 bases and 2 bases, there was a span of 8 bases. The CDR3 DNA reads TGCGCCAGCAGCTTTGCAGCCCCCTACGAGCAGTACTTC. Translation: CASSFAAPYEQYF.

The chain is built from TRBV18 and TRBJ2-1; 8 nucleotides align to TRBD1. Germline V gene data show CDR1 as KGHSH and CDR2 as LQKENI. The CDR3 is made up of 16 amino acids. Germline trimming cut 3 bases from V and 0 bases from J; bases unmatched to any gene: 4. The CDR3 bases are TGTGCCAGCTCACCCCCGGGACAGGCCTCCTACAATGAGCAGTTCTTC. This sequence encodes CASSPPGQASYNEQFF.

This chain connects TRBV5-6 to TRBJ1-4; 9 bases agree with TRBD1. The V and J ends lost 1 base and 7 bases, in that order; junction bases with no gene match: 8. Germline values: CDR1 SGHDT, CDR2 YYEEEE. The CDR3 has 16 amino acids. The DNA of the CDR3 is TGTGCCAGCAGCTTGTATGTGGGACAGGGCGTTGAAAAACTGTTTTTT. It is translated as CASSLYVGQGVEKLFF.

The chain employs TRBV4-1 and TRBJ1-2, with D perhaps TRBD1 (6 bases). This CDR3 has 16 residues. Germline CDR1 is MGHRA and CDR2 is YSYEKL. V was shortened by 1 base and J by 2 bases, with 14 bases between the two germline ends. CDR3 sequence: CASSQGGYRENYGYTF. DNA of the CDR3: TGCGCCAGCAGCCAAGGGGGGTACAGGGAAAACTATGGCTACACCTTC.

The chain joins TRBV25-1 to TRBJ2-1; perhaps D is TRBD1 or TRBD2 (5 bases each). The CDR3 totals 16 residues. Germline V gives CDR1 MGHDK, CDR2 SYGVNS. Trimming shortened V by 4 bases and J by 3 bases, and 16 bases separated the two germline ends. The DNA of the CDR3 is TGTGCCAGCAGTGGGGGGTGGCTAGCAGGCTACAATGAGCAGTTCTTC. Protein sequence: CASSGGWLAGYNEQFF.

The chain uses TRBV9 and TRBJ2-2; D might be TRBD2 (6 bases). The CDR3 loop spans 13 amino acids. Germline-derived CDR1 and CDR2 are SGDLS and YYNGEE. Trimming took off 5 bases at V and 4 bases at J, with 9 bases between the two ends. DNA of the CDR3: TGTGCCAGCAGGGAGGGCGTCACCGGGGAGCTGTTTTTT. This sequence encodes CASREGVTGELFF. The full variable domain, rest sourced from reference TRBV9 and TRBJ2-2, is DSGVTQTPKHLITATGQRVTLRCSPRSGDLSVYWYQQSLDQGLQFLIQYYNGEERAKGNILERFSAQQFPDLHSELNLSSLELGDSALYFCASREGVTGELFFGEGSRLTVL.

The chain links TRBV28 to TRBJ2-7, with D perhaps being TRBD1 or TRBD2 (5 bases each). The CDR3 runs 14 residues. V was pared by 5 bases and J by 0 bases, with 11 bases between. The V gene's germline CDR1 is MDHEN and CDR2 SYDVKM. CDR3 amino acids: CASSPGTPSYEQYF. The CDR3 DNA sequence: TGTGCCAGCAGTCCGGGGACCCCCTCCTACGAGCAGTACTTC.

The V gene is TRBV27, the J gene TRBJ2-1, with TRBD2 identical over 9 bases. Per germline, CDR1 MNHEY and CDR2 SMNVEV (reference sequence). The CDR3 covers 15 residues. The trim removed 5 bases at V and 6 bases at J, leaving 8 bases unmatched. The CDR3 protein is CASSPRTSVGNEQFF. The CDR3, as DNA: TGTGCCAGCAGTCCCAGGACTAGCGTGGGCAATGAGCAGTTCTTC.

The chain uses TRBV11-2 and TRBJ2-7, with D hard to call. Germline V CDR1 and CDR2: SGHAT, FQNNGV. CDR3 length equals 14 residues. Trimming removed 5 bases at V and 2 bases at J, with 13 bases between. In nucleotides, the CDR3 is TGTGCCAGCAGCGTCGAGATAGTCACCTACGAGCAGTACTTC. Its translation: CASSVEIVTYEQYF.

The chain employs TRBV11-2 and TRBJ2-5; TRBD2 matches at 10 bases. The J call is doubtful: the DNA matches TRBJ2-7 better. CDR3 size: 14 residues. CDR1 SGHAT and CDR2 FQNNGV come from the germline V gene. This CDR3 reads CASSFKREGYEQYF. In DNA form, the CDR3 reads TGTGCCAGCAGCTTCAAGCGGGAGGGTTACGAGCAGTACTTC.

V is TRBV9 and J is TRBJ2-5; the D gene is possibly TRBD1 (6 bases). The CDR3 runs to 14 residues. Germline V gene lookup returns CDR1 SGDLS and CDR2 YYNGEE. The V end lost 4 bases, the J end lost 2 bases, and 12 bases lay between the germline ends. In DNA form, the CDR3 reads TGTGCCAGCAGCACCAGGGGACAACAAGAGACCCAGTACTTC. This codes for CASSTRGQQETQYF. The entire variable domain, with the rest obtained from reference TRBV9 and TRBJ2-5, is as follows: DSGVTQTPKHLITATGQRVTLRCSPRSGDLSVYWYQQSLDQGLQFLIQYYNGEERAKGNILERFSAQQFPDLHSELNLSSLELGDSALYFCASSTRGQQETQYFGPGTRLLVL.

CDR3 residues: CATVGTGRTLEQFF. CDR3 nucleotide sequence: TGTGCCACCGTAGGGACAGGGAGAACACTTGAGCAGTTCTTC. The chain has TRBV19 and TRBJ2-1; 9 nucleotides agree with TRBD1. This CDR3 has 14 residues. V dropped 10 bases and J dropped 9; count of bases not matched to a gene: 13. Germline CDR1 and CDR2: LNHDA and SQIVND (reference sequence).

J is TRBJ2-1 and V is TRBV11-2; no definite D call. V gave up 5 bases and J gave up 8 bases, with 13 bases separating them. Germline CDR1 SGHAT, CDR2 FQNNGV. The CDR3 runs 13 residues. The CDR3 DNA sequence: TGTGCCAGCAGCCCATACTACGCCGATGAGCAGTTCTTC. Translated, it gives CASSPYYADEQFF.

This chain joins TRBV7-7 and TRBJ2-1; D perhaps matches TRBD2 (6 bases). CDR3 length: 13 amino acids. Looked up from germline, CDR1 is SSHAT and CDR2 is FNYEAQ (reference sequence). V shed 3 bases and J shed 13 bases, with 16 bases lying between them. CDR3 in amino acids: CASSLAGSEKQFF. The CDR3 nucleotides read TGTGCCAGCAGCTTGGCCGGGAGCGAGAAACAGTTCTTC.

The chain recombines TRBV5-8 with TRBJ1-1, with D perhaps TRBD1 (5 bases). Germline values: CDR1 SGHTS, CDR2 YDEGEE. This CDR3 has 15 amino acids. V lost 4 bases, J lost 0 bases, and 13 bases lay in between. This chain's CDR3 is CASSRIGHLNTEAFF. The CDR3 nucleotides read TGTGCCAGCAGCCGTATAGGACACCTGAACACTGAAGCTTTCTTT.

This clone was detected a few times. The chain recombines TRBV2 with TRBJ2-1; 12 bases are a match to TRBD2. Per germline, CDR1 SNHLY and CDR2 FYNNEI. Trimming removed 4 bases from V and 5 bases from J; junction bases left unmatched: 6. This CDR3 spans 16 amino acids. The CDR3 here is CASSGLLAGGDNEQFF. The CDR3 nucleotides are TGTGCCAGCAGTGGGCTGCTAGCGGGAGGGGACAATGAGCAGTTCTTC.

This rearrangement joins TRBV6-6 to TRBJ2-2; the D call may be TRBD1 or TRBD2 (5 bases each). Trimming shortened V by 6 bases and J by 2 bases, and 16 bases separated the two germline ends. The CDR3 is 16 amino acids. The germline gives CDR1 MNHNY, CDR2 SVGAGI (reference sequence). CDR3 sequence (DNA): TGTGCCAGCAGATCCTTCGGGACGGGAAACACCGGGGAGCTGTTTTTT. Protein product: CASRSFGTGNTGELFF.

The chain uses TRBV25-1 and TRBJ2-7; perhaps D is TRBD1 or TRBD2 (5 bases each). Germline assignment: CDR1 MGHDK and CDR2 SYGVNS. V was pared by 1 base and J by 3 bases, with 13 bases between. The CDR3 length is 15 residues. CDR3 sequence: CASSESEGTYYEQYF. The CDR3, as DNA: TGTGCCAGCAGTGAATCTGAGGGGACCTACTACGAGCAGTACTTC.

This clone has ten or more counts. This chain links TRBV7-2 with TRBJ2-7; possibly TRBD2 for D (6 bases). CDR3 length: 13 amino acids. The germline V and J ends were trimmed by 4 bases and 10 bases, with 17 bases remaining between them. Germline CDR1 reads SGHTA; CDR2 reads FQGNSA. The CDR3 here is CASSSGVGRTQYF. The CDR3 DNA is TGTGCCAGCAGCTCGGGGGTTGGACGAACCCAGTACTTC.

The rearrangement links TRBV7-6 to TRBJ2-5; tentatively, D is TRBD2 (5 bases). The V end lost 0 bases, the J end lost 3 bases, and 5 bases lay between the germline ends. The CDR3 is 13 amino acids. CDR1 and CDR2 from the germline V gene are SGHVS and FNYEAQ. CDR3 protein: CASSLAAEETQYF. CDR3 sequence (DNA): TGTGCCAGCAGCTTAGCAGCGGAAGAGACCCAGTACTTC. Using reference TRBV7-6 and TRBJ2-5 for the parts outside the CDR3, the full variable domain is GAGVSQSPRYKVTKRGQDVALRCDPISGHVSLYWYRQALGQGPEFLTYFNYEAQQDKSGLPNDRFSAERPEGSISTLTIQRTEQRDSAMYRCASSLAAEETQYFGPGTRLLVL.

In nucleotides, the CDR3 is TGTGCCAGCAGTCCCGGGACAGGGCTCACTAATGAAAAACTGTTTTTT. Its protein is CASSPGTGLTNEKLFF. V is TRBV7-9 and J is TRBJ1-4, with 9 bases matching TRBD1. Germline loops: CDR1 SEHNR, CDR2 FQNEAQ (reference sequence). The ends lost 6 bases at V and 2 bases at J; junction bases unmatched: 7. CDR3 length equals 16 residues.

The CDR3 is CASSLRARTDTQYF. CDR3 bases: TGTGCCAGCAGTTTAAGAGCGCGCACAGATACGCAGTATTTT. J is TRBJ2-3 and V is TRBV28; no clear D gene. V gave up 2 bases and J gave up 1 base, with 7 bases separating them. The germline V gene encodes CDR1 MDHEN and CDR2 SYDVKM. The CDR3 has 14 amino acids. Looking up the rest from reference TRBV28 and TRBJ2-3 gives the full variable domain: DVKVTQSSRYLVKRTGEKVFLECVQDMDHENMFWYRQDPGLGLRLIYFSYDVKMKEKGDIPEGYSVSREKKERFSLILESASTNQTSMYLCASSLRARTDTQYFGPGTRLTVL.

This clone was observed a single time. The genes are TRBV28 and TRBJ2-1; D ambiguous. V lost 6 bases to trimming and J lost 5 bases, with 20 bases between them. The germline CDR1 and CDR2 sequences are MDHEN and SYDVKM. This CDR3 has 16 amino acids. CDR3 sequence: CASSPATSGVHNEQFF. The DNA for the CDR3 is TGTGCCAGCAGCCCTGCCACATCAGGAGTACACAATGAGCAGTTCTTC. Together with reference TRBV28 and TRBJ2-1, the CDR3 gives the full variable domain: DVKVTQSSRYLVKRTGEKVFLECVQDMDHENMFWYRQDPGLGLRLIYFSYDVKMKEKGDIPEGYSVSREKKERFSLILESASTNQTSMYLCASSPATSGVHNEQFFGPGTRLTVL.

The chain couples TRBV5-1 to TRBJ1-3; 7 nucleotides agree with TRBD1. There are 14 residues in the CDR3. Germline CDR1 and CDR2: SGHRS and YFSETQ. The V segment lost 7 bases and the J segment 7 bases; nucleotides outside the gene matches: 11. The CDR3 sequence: CASATGTEHNTIYF. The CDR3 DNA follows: TGCGCCAGCGCAACCGGGACAGAGCACAACACCATATATTTT.

CDR3 region: CASSEASGLAGESEQYF. In DNA, the CDR3 is TGTGCCAGCAGTGAAGCGTCGGGACTAGCGGGAGAGTCTGAGCAGTACTTC. V and J are TRBV2 and TRBJ2-7; 14 positions agree with TRBD2. Germline CDR1 and CDR2: SNHLY and FYNNEI. Unmatched junction bases numbered 8, after V lost 0 bases and J lost 7 bases. This CDR3 has 17 amino acids.

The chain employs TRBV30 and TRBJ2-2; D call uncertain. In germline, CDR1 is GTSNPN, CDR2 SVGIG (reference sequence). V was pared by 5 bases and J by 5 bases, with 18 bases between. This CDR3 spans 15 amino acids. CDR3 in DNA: TGTGCCTGGGGCCGGAGACGGACCACTACCGGGGAGCTGTTTTTT. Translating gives CAWGRRRTTTGELFF.

This chain's CDR3 is CASGVREKLFF. CDR3 DNA sequence: TGTGCCAGTGGAGTCAGAGAAAAACTGTTTTTT. The chain joins TRBV19 to TRBJ1-4; D uncertain. CDR1 is LNHDA, CDR2 SQIVND, per germline (reference sequence). This CDR3 region has 11 residues. V gave up 8 bases and J gave up 8 bases, with 9 bases separating them.

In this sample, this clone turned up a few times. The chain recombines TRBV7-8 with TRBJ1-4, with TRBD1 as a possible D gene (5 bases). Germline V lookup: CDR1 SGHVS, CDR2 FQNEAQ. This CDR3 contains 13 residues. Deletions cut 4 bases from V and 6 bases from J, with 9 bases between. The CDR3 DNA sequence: TGTGCCAGCAGCTGGGGACGGGATGAAAAACTGTTTTTT. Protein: CASSWGRDEKLFF.

In nucleotides, the CDR3 is TGTGCCAGCACCCTCTCCCCCGGGGGCAACTACGAGCAGTACTTC. This gives the protein CASTLSPGGNYEQYF. The J gene is TRBJ2-7, the V gene TRBV28; D is possibly TRBD1 or TRBD2 (6 bases each). Germline assignment: CDR1 MDHEN and CDR2 SYDVKM. This CDR3 is built from 15 residues. Trimming removed 7 bases from V and 3 bases from J, with 19 bases in between.

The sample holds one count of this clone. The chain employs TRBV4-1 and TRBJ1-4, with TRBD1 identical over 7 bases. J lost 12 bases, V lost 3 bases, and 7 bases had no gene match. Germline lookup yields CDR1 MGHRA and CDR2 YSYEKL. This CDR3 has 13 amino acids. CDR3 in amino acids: CASSHAAQGELFF. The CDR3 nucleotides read TGCGCCAGCAGCCATGCAGCGCAGGGGGAACTGTTTTTT.